The 23 T cell receptor beta chains given below trace back to one sample, sequenced in a study of radiotherapy plus CTLA-4 blockade in lung cancer. This table comes from immunoSEQ multiplex PCR, and its TCRdb copy is limited to in-frame clones, with some not included. The data show roughly 92,000 clones, with about 86% seen just once and 2% to 2.5% held by the top ten. This specimen consisted of peripheral blood, obtained from a patient treated with radiotherapy plus ipilimumab. The receptors were gathered from a human donor with non-small cell lung cancer who had a partial response to radiotherapy plus ipilimumab.

This clone was recorded once. In nucleotides, the CDR3 is TGTAAAAGCGGGCCCTCCTACGAGCAGTACGTC. Translation: CKSGPSYEQYV. The chain has TRBV29-1 and TRBJ2-7; TRBD2 might be the D (6 bases). The germline V gene encodes CDR1 SQVTM and CDR2 ANQGSEA. The CDR3 runs to 11 residues.

The chain uses TRBV5-1 and TRBJ2-7, with 7 positions matching TRBD1. The length of the CDR3 is 16 residues. Looked up from germline, CDR1 is SGHRS and CDR2 is YFSETQ. Trimming at V came to 1 base and at J to 7 bases, leaving 14 bases not matched to a gene. The CDR3, as DNA: TGCGCCAGCAGCTTGAATTGGCGACAGGGACGACGGGAGCAGTACTTC. Translating it yields CASSLNWRQGRREQYF.

This sequence joins TRBV6-5 and TRBJ1-2; D may be TRBD1 (6 bases). The CDR3 length is 15 residues. Germline values: CDR1 MNHEY, CDR2 SVGAGI. The V gene lost 8 bases and the J gene lost 3 bases, with 19 bases spanning the gap. CDR3 region: CASPKEPGHYYGYTF. The CDR3 nucleotides read TGTGCCAGCCCCAAGGAGCCGGGACATTACTATGGCTACACCTTC.

The rearrangement links TRBV7-9 to TRBJ2-3; 8 positions match TRBD1. The CDR3 contains 17 residues. Per germline, CDR1 SEHNR and CDR2 FQNEAQ (reference sequence). Unmatched junction bases numbered 14, after V lost 4 bases and J lost 5 bases. Here the CDR3 DNA reads TGTGCCAGCAGCTATGACAGGGGCGGAAAGAAGCAAGATACGCAGTATTTT. This gives the protein CASSYDRGGKKQDTQYF.

This clone was recorded only once. The V and J genes are TRBV16 and TRBJ1-4; no definite D call. Trimming removed 4 bases at V and 0 bases at J, with 9 bases between. Germline CDR1 and CDR2: KGHSY and FQNENV. This CDR3 has 15 amino acids. The CDR3 sequence is CASSPYPTTNEKLFF. The CDR3 DNA is TGTGCCAGCAGCCCCTACCCGACAACTAATGAAAAACTGTTTTTT.

This chain uses TRBV7-3 with TRBJ2-3; D is unclear. This CDR3 comprises 14 residues. V lost 2 bases and J lost 2, with 8 bases in between. Per the germline V gene, CDR1 is SGHTA and CDR2 is FQGTGA. DNA for the CDR3: TGTGCCAGCAGCTTAGAGGTCAACACAGATACGCAGTATTTT. It specifies CASSLEVNTDTQYF.

The J gene is TRBJ2-1, the V gene TRBV27, with D hard to call. The CDR3 loop spans 16 amino acids. CDR1 is MNHEY, CDR2 SMNVEV, per germline (reference sequence). Trimming removed 3 bases from V and 6 bases from J, with 18 bases in between. The CDR3 bases are TGTGCCAGCAGTTTCTCTCCCCCAGTTGATCCCAATGAGCAGTTCTTC. Amino acid sequence: CASSFSPPVDPNEQFF.

Only one count was recorded for this clone. The chain uses TRBV7-6 and TRBJ1-2; D gene ambiguous. V was trimmed by 5 bases and J by 2 bases, leaving 9 bases between them. The germline CDR1 and CDR2 sequences are SGHVS and FNYEAQ. The CDR3 consists of 13 residues. As DNA, the CDR3 is TGTGCCAGCAGCCAGACTGACAACTATGGCTACACCTTC. Residues: CASSQTDNYGYTF.

This rearrangement joins TRBV4-1 to TRBJ1-3; D not resolved. V lost 0 bases and J 7 bases, leaving 16 bases between the germline ends. This CDR3 is 16 amino acids long. Germline V gene lookup returns CDR1 MGHRA and CDR2 YSYEKL. CDR3 sequence: CASSQDWATAGNTIYF. In DNA, the CDR3 is TGCGCCAGCAGCCAAGATTGGGCAACAGCCGGCAACACCATATATTTT.

This clone has only one observation. This sequence joins TRBV6-6 and TRBJ1-4; the D is unclear. Trimming took off 6 bases at V and 5 bases at J, with 19 bases between the two ends. Germline V CDR1 and CDR2: MNHNY, SVGAGI (reference sequence). The CDR3 is 16 residues long. CDR3 loop: CASSDTKTRWNEKLFF. The DNA of the CDR3 is TGTGCCAGCAGCGACACCAAGACAAGATGGAATGAAAAACTGTTTTTT.

In its sample, this clone was seen once. The chain joins TRBV12-5 to TRBJ2-1; 12 nucleotides match TRBD1. V was clipped by 4 bases and J by 9 bases; unmatched bases: 7. CDR1 and CDR2 (germline): LGHNT, FRNRAP. The CDR3 runs to 15 residues. As DNA, the CDR3 is TGTGCTAGTGGTTCGGGGACAGGGGGCGCGGGTGAGCAGTTCTTC. Translation gives CASGSGTGGAGEQFF.

The chain carries TRBV5-1 and TRBJ1-1; tentatively, D is TRBD1 (6 bases). From germline, CDR1 is SGHRS and CDR2 YFSETQ. V lost 6 bases and J lost 4, with 16 bases in between. The CDR3 sequence is 14 residues long. CDR3 bases: TGCGCCAGCAACTTACAGGGTGGTGGCACTGAAGCTTTCTTT. Its protein product is CASNLQGGGTEAFF.

The chain carries TRBV2 and TRBJ2-1, with 8 bases that match TRBD2. The CDR3 contains 16 residues. Germline trimming cut 6 bases from V and 0 bases from J; bases unmatched to any gene: 7. CDR1 SNHLY and CDR2 FYNNEI come from the germline V gene. CDR3 DNA sequence: TGTGCCAGCAGACCCACTAGCGGAAGCTCCTACAATGAGCAGTTCTTC. The encoded protein is CASRPTSGSSYNEQFF.

The chain has TRBV28 and TRBJ2-7; 11 bases are shared with TRBD1. The CDR3 runs to 14 residues. V lost 6 bases to trimming and J lost 7 bases; unmatched junction nucleotides: 8. Germline V gene lookup returns CDR1 MDHEN and CDR2 SYDVKM. As DNA, the CDR3 is TGTGCCAGCAGGGCTAGGACAGGGGGCGAAGAGCAGTACGTC. This gives the protein CASRARTGGEEQYV.

The V call is TRBV7-9, the J call TRBJ2-1, with D possibly matching TRBD1 (6 bases). Deletions cut 5 bases from V and 5 bases from J, with 16 bases between. The CDR3 is made up of 15 amino acids. CDR1 and CDR2 (germline): SEHNR, FQNEAQ (reference sequence). Here the CDR3 DNA reads TGTGCCAGCAGCCTCAGACAGGTTTCGCACAATGAGCAGTTCTTC. Translating gives CASSLRQVSHNEQFF.

The CDR3 nucleotides read TGTGCCAGCAGTTTATTCGGCCGGGTCGGGGAACTGTTTTTT. Encoded protein: CASSLFGRVGELFF. The chain employs TRBV27 and TRBJ1-4; D gene uncertain. Germline lookup yields CDR1 MNHEY and CDR2 SMNVEV (reference sequence). The CDR3 consists of 14 residues. Trimming took off 1 base at V and 12 bases at J, with 15 bases between the two ends.

The chain combines TRBV7-2 with TRBJ2-2; D possibly corresponds to TRBD2 (5 bases). Germline V gives CDR1 SGHTA, CDR2 FQGNSA. Trimming removed 3 bases from V and 4 bases from J, with 12 bases in between. This CDR3 spans 15 amino acids. The CDR3 spells CASSFRRGFTGELFF. CDR3 in DNA: TGTGCCAGCAGCTTTCGACGGGGTTTCACCGGGGAGCTGTTTTTT. Full variable domain (outside the CDR3, taken from reference TRBV7-2 and TRBJ2-2): GAGVSQSPSNKVTEKGKDVELRCDPISGHTALYWYRQSLGQGLEFLIYFQGNSAPDKSGLPSDRFSAERTGGSVSTLTIQRTQQEDSAVYLCASSFRRGFTGELFFGEGSRLTVL.

The chain carries TRBV6-7 and TRBJ2-5; 12 nucleotides match TRBD2. TRBV6-7 belongs to the ORF category, with a function that is uncertain. The CDR3 consists of 17 residues. V trimming: 0 bases; J trimming: 4 bases; junction bases outside the gene matches: 6. The CDR3 loop reads CASSYSRLAGVGETQYF. CDR3 DNA: TGTGCCAGCAGTTACTCCAGACTAGCGGGAGTAGGAGAGACCCAGTACTTC.

The rearrangement joins TRBV9 to TRBJ2-3; a weak D match, TRBD2 (5 bases). This CDR3 has 14 residues. Trimming cost V 0 bases and J 5 bases, with 10 bases left between them. The germline V gene encodes CDR1 SGDLS and CDR2 YYNGEE. The CDR3 DNA is TGTGCCAGCAGCGTAGGAGTTGGGAGAGATACGCAGTATTTT. Its translation: CASSVGVGRDTQYF.

V usage is TRBV5-1 and J usage is TRBJ2-3; TRBD2 matches 7 bases. V shed 2 bases, J shed 0 bases, and the junction held 6 bases outside the gene matches. Germline assignment: CDR1 SGHRS and CDR2 YFSETQ. CDR3 length: 16 residues. CDR3 nucleotides: TGCGCCAGCAGCTTCGCGACTAGCAGAAGCACAGATACGCAGTATTTT. Residues: CASSFATSRSTDTQYF.

The chain recombines TRBV2 with TRBJ2-5; D unclear. The germline V gene has CDR1 SNHLY and CDR2 FYNNEI. The length of the CDR3 is 13 residues. Trimming removed 3 bases from V and 5 bases from J, with 10 bases in between. CDR3 in DNA: TGTGCCAGCAGTGAGTCTAGTTTGGAGACCCAGTACTTC. It encodes CASSESSLETQYF. Variable domain in full (rest from reference TRBV2 and TRBJ2-5): EPEVTQTPSHQVTQMGQEVILRCVPISNHLYFYWYRQILGQKVEFLVSFYNNEISEKSEIFDDQFSVERPDGSNFTLKIRSTKLEDSAMYFCASSESSLETQYFGPGTRLLVL.

This clone was seen just once. This chain links TRBV18 with TRBJ2-1; 16 bases match TRBD2. After removal of 3 bases from V and 6 bases from J, the junction contained 11 bases not matched to a gene. Germline V gives CDR1 KGHSH, CDR2 LQKENI. The CDR3 is 19 residues long. The chain's CDR3 is CASSPQPGLAGGKSNEQFF. CDR3 nucleotide sequence: TGTGCCAGCTCACCGCAACCGGGACTAGCGGGAGGGAAGAGCAATGAGCAGTTCTTC.

V is TRBV7-2 and J is TRBJ1-2, with TRBD1 matching 7 bases. V gave up 6 bases and J gave up 5 bases; unmatched junction bases: 9. There are 14 residues in the CDR3. Germline V gene lookup returns CDR1 SGHTA and CDR2 FQGNSA. The CDR3 DNA follows: TGTGCCAGCAGTCCCCAGGGGGGTCTTTATGGCTACACCTTC. It translates to CASSPQGGLYGYTF.